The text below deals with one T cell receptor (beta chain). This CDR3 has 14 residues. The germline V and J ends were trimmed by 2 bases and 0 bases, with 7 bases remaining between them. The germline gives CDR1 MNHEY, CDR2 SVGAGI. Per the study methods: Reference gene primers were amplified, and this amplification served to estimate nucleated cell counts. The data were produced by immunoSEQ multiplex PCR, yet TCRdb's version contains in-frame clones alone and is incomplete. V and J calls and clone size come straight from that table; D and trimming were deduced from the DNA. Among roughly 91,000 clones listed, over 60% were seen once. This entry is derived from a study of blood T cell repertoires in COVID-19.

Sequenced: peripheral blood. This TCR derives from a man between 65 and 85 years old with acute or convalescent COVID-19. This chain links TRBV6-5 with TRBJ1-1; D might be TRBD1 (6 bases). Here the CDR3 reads CASSYGTMNTEAFF. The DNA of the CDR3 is TGTGCCAGCAGTTACGGGACAATGAACACTGAAGCTTTCTTT.